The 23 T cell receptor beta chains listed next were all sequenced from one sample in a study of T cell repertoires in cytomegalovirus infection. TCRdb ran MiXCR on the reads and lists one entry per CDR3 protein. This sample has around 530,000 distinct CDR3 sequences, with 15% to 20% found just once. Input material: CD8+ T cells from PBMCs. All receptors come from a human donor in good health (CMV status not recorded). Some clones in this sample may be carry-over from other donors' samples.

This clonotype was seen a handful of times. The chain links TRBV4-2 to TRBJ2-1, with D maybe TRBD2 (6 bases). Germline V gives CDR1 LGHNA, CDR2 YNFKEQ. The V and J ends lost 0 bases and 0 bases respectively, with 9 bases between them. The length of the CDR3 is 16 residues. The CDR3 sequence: CASSQEGLFSYNEQFF. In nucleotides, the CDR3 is TGTGCCAGCAGCCAAGAGGGACTGTTCTCCTACAATGAGCAGTTCTTC.

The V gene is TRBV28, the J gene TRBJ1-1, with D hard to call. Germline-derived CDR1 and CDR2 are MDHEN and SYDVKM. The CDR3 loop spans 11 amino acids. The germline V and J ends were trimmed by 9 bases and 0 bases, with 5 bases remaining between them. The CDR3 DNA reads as TGTGCCAGGGGGATGAACACTGAAGCTTTCTTT. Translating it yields CARGMNTEAFF.

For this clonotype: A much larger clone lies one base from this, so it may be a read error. CDR3 nucleotides: TGTGCCAGCAGTGAGGAGGACAGGGTTTTCGAGCAGTACTTC. Protein product: CASSEEDRVFEQYF. The chain employs TRBV6-1 and TRBJ2-7; 8 nucleotides align to TRBD1. Trimming at V came to 3 bases and at J to 6 bases, leaving 7 bases not matched to a gene. Germline V CDR1 and CDR2: MNHNS, SASEGT. The CDR3 extends over 14 amino acids.

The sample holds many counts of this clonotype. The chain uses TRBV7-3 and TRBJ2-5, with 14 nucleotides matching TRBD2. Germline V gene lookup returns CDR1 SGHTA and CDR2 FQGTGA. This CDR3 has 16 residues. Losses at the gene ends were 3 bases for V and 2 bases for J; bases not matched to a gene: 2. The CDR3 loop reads CASSFGTSGSQETQYF. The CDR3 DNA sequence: TGTGCCAGCAGCTTCGGGACTAGCGGGAGTCAAGAGACCCAGTACTTC.

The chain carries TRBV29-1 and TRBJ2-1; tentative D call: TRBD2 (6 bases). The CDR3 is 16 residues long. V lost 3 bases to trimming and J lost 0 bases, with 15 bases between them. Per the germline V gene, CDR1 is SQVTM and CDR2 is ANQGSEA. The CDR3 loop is CSVEEVEGSSYNEQFF. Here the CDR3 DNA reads TGCAGCGTTGAGGAAGTGGAGGGCAGCTCCTACAATGAGCAGTTCTTC.

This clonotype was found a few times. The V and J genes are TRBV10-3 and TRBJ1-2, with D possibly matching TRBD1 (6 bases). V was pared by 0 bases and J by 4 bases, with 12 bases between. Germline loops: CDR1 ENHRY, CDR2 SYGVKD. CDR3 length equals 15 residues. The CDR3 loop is CAISESGGGGYGYTF. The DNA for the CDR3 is TGTGCCATCAGTGAGTCCGGGGGCGGCGGCTATGGCTACACCTTC.

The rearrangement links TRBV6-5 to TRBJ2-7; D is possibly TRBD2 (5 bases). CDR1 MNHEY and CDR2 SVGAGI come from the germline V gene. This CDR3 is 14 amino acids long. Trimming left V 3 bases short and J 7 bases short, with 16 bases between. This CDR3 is CASSYLVGSSEQYF. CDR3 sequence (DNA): TGTGCCAGCAGTTATCTCGTTGGGAGCTCGGAGCAGTACTTC.

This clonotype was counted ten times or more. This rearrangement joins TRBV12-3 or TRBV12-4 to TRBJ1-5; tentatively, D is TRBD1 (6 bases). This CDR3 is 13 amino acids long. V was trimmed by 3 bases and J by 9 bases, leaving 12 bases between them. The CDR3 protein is CASSFAGARPQHF. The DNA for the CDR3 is TGTGCCAGCAGTTTCGCAGGGGCCAGGCCCCAGCATTTT.

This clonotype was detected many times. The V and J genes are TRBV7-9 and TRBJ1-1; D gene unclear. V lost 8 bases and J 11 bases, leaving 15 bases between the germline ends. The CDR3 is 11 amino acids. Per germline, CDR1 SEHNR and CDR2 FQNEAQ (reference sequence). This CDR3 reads CASLTIGEAFF. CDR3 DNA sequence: TGTGCCAGCTTAACCATAGGAGAGGCTTTCTTT.

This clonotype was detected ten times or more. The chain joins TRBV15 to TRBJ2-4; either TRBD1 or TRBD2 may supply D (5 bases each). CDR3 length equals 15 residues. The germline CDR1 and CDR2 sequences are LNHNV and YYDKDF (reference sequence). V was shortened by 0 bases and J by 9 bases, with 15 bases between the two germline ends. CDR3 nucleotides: TGTGCCACCAGCAGAGATGAAGTAGGGGCGGGCATTCAGTACTTC. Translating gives CATSRDEVGAGIQYF.

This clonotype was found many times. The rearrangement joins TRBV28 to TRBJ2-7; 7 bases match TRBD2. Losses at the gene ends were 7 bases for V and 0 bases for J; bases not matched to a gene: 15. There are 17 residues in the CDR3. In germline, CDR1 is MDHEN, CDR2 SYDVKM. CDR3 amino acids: CASTHFGSLADSYEQYF. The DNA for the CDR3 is TGTGCCAGCACCCACTTCGGGAGTCTAGCGGACTCCTACGAGCAGTACTTC.

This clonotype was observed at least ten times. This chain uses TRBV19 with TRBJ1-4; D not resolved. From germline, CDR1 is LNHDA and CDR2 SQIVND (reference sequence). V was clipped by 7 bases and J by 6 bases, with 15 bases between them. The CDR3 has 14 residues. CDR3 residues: CASTSTSHHEKLFF. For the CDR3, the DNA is TGTGCCAGTACTTCGACCTCCCACCATGAAAAACTGTTTTTT.

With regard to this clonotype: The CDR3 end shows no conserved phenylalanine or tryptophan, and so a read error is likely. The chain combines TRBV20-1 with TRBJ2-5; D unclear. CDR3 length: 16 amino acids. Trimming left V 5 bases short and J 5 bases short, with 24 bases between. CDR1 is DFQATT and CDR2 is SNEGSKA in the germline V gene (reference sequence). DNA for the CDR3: TGCAGTGCTCGAGTTGTGGGCGGATACCAGGTGGAGACCCAGTACTTA. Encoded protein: CSARVVGGYQVETQYL.

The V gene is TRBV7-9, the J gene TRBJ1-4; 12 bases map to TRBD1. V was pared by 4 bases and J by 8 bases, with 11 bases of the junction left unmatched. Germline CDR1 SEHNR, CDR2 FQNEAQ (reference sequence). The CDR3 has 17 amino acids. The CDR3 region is CASSSGTGGLNAEKLFF. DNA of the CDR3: TGTGCCAGCAGCTCCGGGACAGGGGGCTTGAATGCGGAAAAACTGTTTTTT.

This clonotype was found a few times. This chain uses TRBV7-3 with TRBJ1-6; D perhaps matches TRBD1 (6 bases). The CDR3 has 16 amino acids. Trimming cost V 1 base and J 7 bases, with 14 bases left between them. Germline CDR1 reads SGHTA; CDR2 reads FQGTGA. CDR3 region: CASSLRGGGWNSPLHF. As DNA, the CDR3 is TGTGCCAGCAGCTTAAGAGGAGGGGGATGGAATTCACCCCTCCACTTT.

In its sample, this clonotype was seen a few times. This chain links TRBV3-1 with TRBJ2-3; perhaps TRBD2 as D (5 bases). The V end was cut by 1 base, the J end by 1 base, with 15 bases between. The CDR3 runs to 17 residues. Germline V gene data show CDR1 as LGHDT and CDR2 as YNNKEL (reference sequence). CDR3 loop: CASSQVVEAGGTDTQYF. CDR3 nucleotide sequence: TGTGCCAGCAGCCAAGTCGTCGAAGCCGGGGGCACAGATACGCAGTATTTT.

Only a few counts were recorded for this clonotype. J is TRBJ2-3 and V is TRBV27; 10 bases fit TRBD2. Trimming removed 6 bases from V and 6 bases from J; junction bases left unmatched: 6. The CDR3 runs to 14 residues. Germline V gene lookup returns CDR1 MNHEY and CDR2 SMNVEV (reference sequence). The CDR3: CASRSGRASDTQYF. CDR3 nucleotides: TGTGCCAGCAGGAGCGGGAGGGCCTCGGATACGCAGTATTTT.

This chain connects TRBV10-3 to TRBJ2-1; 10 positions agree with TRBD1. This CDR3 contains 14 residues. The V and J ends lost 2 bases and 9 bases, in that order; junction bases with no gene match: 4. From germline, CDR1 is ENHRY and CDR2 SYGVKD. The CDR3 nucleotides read TGTGCCATCAGTGAGCCCCGGGACAGGGGTGAGCAGTTCTTC. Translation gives CAISEPRDRGEQFF.

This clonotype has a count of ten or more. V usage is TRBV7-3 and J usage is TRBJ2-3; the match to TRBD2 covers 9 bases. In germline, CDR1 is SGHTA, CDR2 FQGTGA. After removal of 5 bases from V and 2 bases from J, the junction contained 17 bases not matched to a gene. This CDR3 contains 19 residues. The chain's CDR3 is CASSPGPRVSGRLTDTQYF. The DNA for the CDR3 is TGTGCCAGCAGCCCTGGCCCCCGGGTTAGCGGGAGACTCACAGATACGCAGTATTTT. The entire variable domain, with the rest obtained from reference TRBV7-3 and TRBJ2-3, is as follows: GAGVSQTPSNKVTEKGKYVELRCDPISGHTALYWYRQSLGQGPEFLIYFQGTGAADDSGLPNDRFFAVRPEGSVSTLKIQRTERGDSAVYLCASSPGPRVSGRLTDTQYFGPGTRLTVL.

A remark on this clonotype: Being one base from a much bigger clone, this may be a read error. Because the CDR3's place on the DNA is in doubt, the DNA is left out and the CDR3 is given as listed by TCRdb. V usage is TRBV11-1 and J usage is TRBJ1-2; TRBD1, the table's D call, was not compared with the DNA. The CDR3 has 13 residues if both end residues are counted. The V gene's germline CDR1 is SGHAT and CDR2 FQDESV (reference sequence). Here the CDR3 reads CASSWGTGTTHTF.

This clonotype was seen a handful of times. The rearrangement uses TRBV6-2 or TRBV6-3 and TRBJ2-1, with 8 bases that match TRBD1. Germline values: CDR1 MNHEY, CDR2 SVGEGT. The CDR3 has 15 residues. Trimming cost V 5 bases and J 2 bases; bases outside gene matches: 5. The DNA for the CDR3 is TGTGCCAGCAGTCTCCGGGACAGGACCTACAATGAGCAGTTCTTC. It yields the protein CASSLRDRTYNEQFF.

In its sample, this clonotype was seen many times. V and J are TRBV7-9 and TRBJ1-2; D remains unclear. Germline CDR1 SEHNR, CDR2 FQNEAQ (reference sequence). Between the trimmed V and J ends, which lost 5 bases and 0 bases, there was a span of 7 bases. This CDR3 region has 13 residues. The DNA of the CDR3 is TGTGCCAGCAGCACGGGATCTAACTATGGCTACACCTTC. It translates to CASSTGSNYGYTF.

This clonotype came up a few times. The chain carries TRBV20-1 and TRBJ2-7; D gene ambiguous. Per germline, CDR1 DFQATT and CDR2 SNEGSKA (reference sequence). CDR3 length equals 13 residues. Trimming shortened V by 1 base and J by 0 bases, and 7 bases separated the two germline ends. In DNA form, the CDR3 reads TGCAGTGCTAGAGGATTCAGCTCCTACGAGCAGTACTTC. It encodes CSARGFSSYEQYF.